These T cell receptor beta chains were read from a single sample in a study of T-cell reconstitution after alpha-beta-depleted transplantation in children. TCRdb reanalysed the PCR reads using MiXCR and keeps one entry per CDR3 protein. The repertoire has approximately 490,000 distinct CDR3 sequences, under 15% of them found once; the top ten carry approximately 5.4%. Source: PBMCs from the stem cell graft donor, taken from the stem cell graft. The origin of the receptors is a human donor who donated a stem cell graft to a child with combined immunodeficiency. Each CDR3 is given with its conserved first and last residue. The D gene is left open where the match is weak.

J | D | V | CDR3
TRBJ2-7 | . | TRBV18 | CASSPPVPGSEQYF
TRBJ2-3 | . | TRBV20-1 | CSAAPDSDTQYF
TRBJ1-2 | . | TRBV12-3/TRBV12-4 | CASSSSWGPGGYTF
TRBJ2-2 | . | TRBV6-4 | CASSSTGIGELFF
TRBJ2-1 | TRBD2 | TRBV7-9 | CASMPGGKINEQFF
TRBJ2-1 | . | TRBV12-3/TRBV12-4 | CASSPGGTSMRFF
TRBJ1-6 | . | TRBV4-1 | CASSQDRGSSPLHF
TRBJ1-6 | . | TRBV6-2/TRBV6-3 | CASSYSVDLDMLNSPLHF
TRBJ1-5 | . | TRBV12-3/TRBV12-4 | CASSNEGGALRQPQHF
TRBJ1-5 | . | TRBV20-1 | CSARELRGLGNQPQHF
TRBJ2-1 | . | TRBV30 | CAWSKRADEQFF
TRBJ2-1 | . | TRBV12-3/TRBV12-4 | CASSSSGTADNEQFF
TRBJ1-2 | . | TRBV6-2/TRBV6-3 | CASSDGTDPHYGYTF
TRBJ1-1 | TRBD1 | TRBV6-5 | CASSYSRDSMNTEAFF
TRBJ2-7 | TRBD1 | TRBV10-3 | CAICPGGSYEQYF
TRBJ1-1 | . | TRBV12-3/TRBV12-4 | CASSFTRITEAFF
TRBJ2-2 | . | TRBV27 | CASTNLEGSTGELFF
TRBJ2-7 | . | TRBV10-3 | CAISSGREQYF
TRBJ2-3 | . | TRBV5-6 | CASSLWGGPDTQYF
TRBJ2-3 | TRBD1 | TRBV6-1 | CASSEAWRGQGADTQYF
TRBJ2-2 | . | TRBV6-4 | CASSPSNTGEVFF
TRBJ2-7 | . | TRBV9 | CASSVGLAPYEQYF
TRBJ2-7 | TRBD1 | TRBV4-1 | CASSLVDGTGGYEQYF
TRBJ2-1 | TRBD2 | TRBV10-3 | CAISEAGGPSDEQFF
TRBJ2-7 | . | TRBV20-1 | CSARDMGGGSYEQYF
TRBJ2-5 | . | TRBV28 | CASTPGDRPSTQYF
TRBJ2-1 | TRBD2 | TRBV24-1 | CATSDYLAAQEQFF
TRBJ1-2 | . | TRBV20-1 | CSAPTRGQNYGYTF
TRBJ2-6 | . | TRBV5-1 | CASSPWGDRSGANVLTF
TRBJ2-7 | . | TRBV6-5 | CASSYSDEQYF
TRBJ2-3 | TRBD2 | TRBV9 | CASSPVGGGTDTQYF
TRBJ2-7 | TRBD1 | TRBV6-1 | CASSRNPGQGYEQYF
TRBJ2-7 | . | TRBV6-5 | CASSPRTGREYF
TRBJ2-7 | . | TRBV19 | CASSHAGSSYEQYF
TRBJ2-6 | . | TRBV4-2 | CAISSGLGRNSGANVLTF